Following are 9 T cell receptor beta chains from one sample sequenced in a study of molecular identifiers for immune sequencing clone quantification. TCRdb fed the PCR reads into MiXCR, producing one record per CDR3 protein. The sample records around 470,000 distinct CDR3 sequences, about a quarter being singletons. What was sequenced was naive CD8+ T cells from blood, with Jurkat cell RNA spiked in. Subset noted: FACS-sorted CD8+CD4-CCR7+CD45RA+ naive T cells. The origin of the receptors is a human donor in good health. Some libraries in this study had Jurkat cell RNA spiked in.

This clonotype was seen at least ten times. V and J are TRBV27 and TRBJ2-3; TRBD2 agrees at 9 bases. Trimming cost V 2 bases and J 5 bases; bases outside gene matches: 5. Germline V gives CDR1 MNHEY, CDR2 SMNVEV (reference sequence). The CDR3 totals 15 residues. The CDR3 nucleotides read TGTGCCAGCAGTTTAATAGCGGGAGCGGTAGATACGCAGTATTTT. Amino acid sequence: CASSLIAGAVDTQYF.

In regard to this clonotype: A much larger clone lies one base from this, so it may be a read error. This rearrangement joins TRBV29-1 to TRBJ1-5, with D possibly being TRBD1 (5 bases). The V end lost 6 bases, the J end lost 9 bases, and 15 bases lay between the germline ends. Germline CDR1 is SQVTM and CDR2 is ANQGSEA. The CDR3 runs to 12 residues. This chain's CDR3 is CSVGDPDRPQHF. The CDR3 nucleotides are TGCAGCGTCGGGGACCCAGATCGGCCCCAGCATTTT.

This clonotype has ten or more counts. The genes are TRBV7-6 and TRBJ2-7; a possible D gene is TRBD2 (5 bases). This CDR3 is built from 13 residues. Germline assignment: CDR1 SGHVS and CDR2 FNYEAQ. Trimming left V 5 bases short and J 7 bases short, with 15 bases between. The CDR3 protein is CASSQGLLGEQYF. CDR3 bases: TGTGCCAGCAGCCAAGGACTGCTTGGAGAGCAGTACTTC.

There are many counts of this clonotype. V usage is TRBV27 and J usage is TRBJ2-7; 7 bases agree with TRBD1. CDR1 is MNHEY, CDR2 SMNVEV, per germline (reference sequence). The CDR3 consists of 14 residues. Trimming took 2 bases from V and 2 from J; bases not matched to a gene: 3. The CDR3 sequence: CASSLGDSTYEQYF. The CDR3 DNA follows: TGTGCCAGCAGTTTAGGGGACAGTACCTACGAGCAGTACTTC.

This clonotype has just a few counts. This sequence joins TRBV25-1 and TRBJ1-1; D ambiguous. CDR3 length: 12 amino acids. CDR1 and CDR2 from the germline V gene are MGHDK and SYGVNS. V shed 9 bases and J shed 1 base, with 9 bases lying between them. The CDR3 DNA reads TGTGCCAGTCAAAGACAGAACACTGAAGCTTTCTTT. The encoded protein is CASQRQNTEAFF. The variable domain in full, with the rest retrieved from reference TRBV25-1 and TRBJ1-1, is EADIYQTPRYLVIGTGKKITLECSQTMGHDKMYWYQQDPGMELHLIHYSYGVNSTEKGDLSSESTVSRIRTEHFPLTLESARPSHTSQYLCASQRQNTEAFFGQGTRLTVV.

Comment on this clonotype: One end of the junction fails to match germline, which may point to a read error. CDR3: CASSQGLAGGGETQYF. The CDR3 DNA reads TGTGCTAGCAGCCAGGGACTGGCGGGAGGAGGAGAGACCCAGTACTTC. This chain links TRBV7-7 with TRBJ2-5, with TRBD2 identical over 8 bases. The CDR3 is made up of 16 amino acids. Germline-derived CDR1 and CDR2 are SSHAT and FNYEAQ (reference sequence). The full variable domain, in which reference TRBV7-7 and TRBJ2-5 provide the parts outside the CDR3, is GAGVSQSPRYKVTKRGQDVTLRCDPISSHATLYWYQQALGQGPEFLTYFNYEAQPDKSGLPSDRFSAERPEGSISTLTIQRTEQRDSAMYRCASSQGLAGGGETQYFGPGTRLLVL.

This chain joins TRBV9 and TRBJ2-1, with D hard to call. CDR3 length: 15 residues. From germline, CDR1 is SGDLS and CDR2 YYNGEE. V lost 1 base to trimming and J lost 5 bases, with 13 bases between them. The DNA of the CDR3 is TGTGCCAGCAGCGTATACGAGAGGCCGGACAATGAGCAGTTCTTC. This encodes CASSVYERPDNEQFF.

J is TRBJ1-1 and V is TRBV24-1, with D possibly being TRBD1 (5 bases). Trimming pared 8 bases from V and 6 bases from J, leaving 15 bases between. There are 13 residues in the CDR3. From germline, CDR1 is KGHDR and CDR2 SFDVKD. This CDR3 is CATTPGSGAEAFF. The DNA for the CDR3 is TGTGCCACCACCCCAGGGAGTGGAGCTGAAGCTTTCTTT.

Turning to this clonotype: A much larger clone lies one base from this, so it may be a read error. The rearrangement uses TRBV2 and TRBJ2-3, with TRBD2 identical over 10 bases. From germline, CDR1 is SNHLY and CDR2 FYNNEI. The CDR3 runs to 12 residues. CDR3 sequence: CASRDGLAAAHF. The CDR3 DNA follows: TGTGCCAGCAGGGACGGACTAGCGGCCGCGCATTTT.